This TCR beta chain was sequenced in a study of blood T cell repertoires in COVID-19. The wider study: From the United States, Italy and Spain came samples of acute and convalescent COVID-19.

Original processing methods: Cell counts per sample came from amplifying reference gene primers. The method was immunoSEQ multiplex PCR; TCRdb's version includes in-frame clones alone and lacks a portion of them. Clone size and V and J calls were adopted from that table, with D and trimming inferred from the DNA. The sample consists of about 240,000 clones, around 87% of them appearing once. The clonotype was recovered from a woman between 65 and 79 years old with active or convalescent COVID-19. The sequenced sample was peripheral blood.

CDR3 sequence (DNA): TGCGCCAGCAGTGGCAGCACGGGGGTTACCCTCCACTTT. It is translated as CASSGSTGVTLHF. V and J are TRBV10-2 and TRBJ1-6; D possibly corresponds to TRBD1 (5 bases). The germline V gene encodes CDR1 WSHSY and CDR2 SAAADI. This CDR3 spans 13 amino acids. Trimming removed 4 bases at V and 14 bases at J, with 15 bases between.